One and the same sample provided the 24 T cell receptor beta chains below, sequenced in a study of OX40 agonist ivuxolimab in advanced cancers. The protocol was immunoSEQ multiplex PCR, while the TCRdb copy is restricted to in-frame clones and leaves out a portion. The sample yields approximately 88,000 clones, roughly 88% seen once. The sample here was CD4+ or CD8+ T cells sorted from blood, taken in a trial of the OX40 agonist ivuxolimab. The receptors shown here come from an adult with an advanced solid tumor such as melanoma, head and neck, liver or kidney cancer.

V gene TRBV9 combines with J gene TRBJ1-2; D is perhaps TRBD1 (6 bases). CDR1 and CDR2 (germline): SGDLS, YYNGEE. Trimming shortened V by 5 bases and J by 1 base, and 12 bases separated the two germline ends. This CDR3 has 14 residues. The CDR3 coding sequence is TGTGCCAGCAGTTTACAGGGATTTAACTATGGCTACACCTTC. Its translation: CASSLQGFNYGYTF.

The chain recombines TRBV19 with TRBJ1-5; a weak D match, TRBD1 (6 bases). V was trimmed by 6 bases and J by 3 bases, leaving 9 bases between them. The CDR3 totals 13 residues. In germline, CDR1 is LNHDA, CDR2 SQIVND (reference sequence). The CDR3 bases are TGTGCCAGTAGCGACAGGTTCAATCAGCCCCAGCATTTT. Translation: CASSDRFNQPQHF.

V gene TRBV6-5 combines with J gene TRBJ1-2; TRBD1 is a possible D gene (5 bases). The CDR3 loop spans 14 amino acids. V shed 4 bases and J shed 8 bases, with 17 bases lying between them. The germline gives CDR1 MNHEY, CDR2 SVGAGI. CDR3 sequence reads: CASSSTGGAGGYTF. The DNA of the CDR3 is TGTGCCAGCAGTTCCACTGGAGGGGCTGGCGGCTACACCTTC.

This sequence joins TRBV11-2 and TRBJ2-3; D is ambiguous. Germline V gene sequence: CDR1 SGHAT, CDR2 FQNNGV. There are 11 residues in the CDR3. The ends were cut back, 7 bases at V and 6 bases at J, with 8 bases in the middle. CDR3 nucleotides: TGTGCCAGCACCCCCACCGATACGCAGTATTTT. This gives the protein CASTPTDTQYF. Complete variable domain (other parts from reference TRBV11-2 and TRBJ2-3): EAGVAQSPRYKIIEKRQSVAFWCNPISGHATLYWYQQILGQGPKLLIQFQNNGVVDDSQLPKDRFSAERLKGVDSTLKIQPAKLEDSAVYLCASTPTDTQYFGPGTRLTVL.

This clone has just a few counts. The chain links TRBV30 to TRBJ1-2, with D unresolved. The CDR3 extends over 11 amino acids. The ends were cut back, 0 bases at V and 2 bases at J, with 1 base in the middle. Per the germline V gene, CDR1 is GTSNPN and CDR2 is SVGIG (reference sequence). CDR3 nucleotide sequence: TGTGCCTGGAGTGTCAACTATGGCTACACCTTC. It encodes CAWSVNYGYTF.

A few counts support this clone. The chain is built from TRBV18 and TRBJ1-5, with 8 bases matching TRBD1. V lost 3 bases, J lost 6 bases, and 4 bases stayed unmatched. CDR1 is KGHSH, CDR2 LQKENI, per germline. This CDR3 spans 14 amino acids. DNA for the CDR3: TGTGCCAGCTCACCTGGGACAGGAGGTCAGCCCCAGCATTTT. Translating gives CASSPGTGGQPQHF.

As to this clone: Mismatch with germline at one junction end may stem from a read error. The V gene is TRBV7-2, the J gene TRBJ1-6; D remains ambiguous. Germline V gene sequence: CDR1 SGHTA, CDR2 FQGNSA. This CDR3 has 12 amino acids. CDR3 residues: CASSSFNSPLHF. CDR3 nucleotides: TGTGCCAGCAGCTCCTTTAATTCACCCCTCCACTTT.

V usage is TRBV6-5 and J usage is TRBJ1-1; 8 bases are a match to TRBD1. Germline CDR1 MNHEY, CDR2 SVGAGI. The CDR3 sequence is 14 residues long. The V segment lost 0 bases and the J segment 4 bases; nucleotides outside the gene matches: 1. The CDR3 is CASSYSTGATEAFF. CDR3 nucleotides: TGTGCCAGCAGTTACTCGACAGGGGCCACTGAAGCTTTCTTT.

The rearrangement joins TRBV30 to TRBJ2-1, with unresolved D. The length of the CDR3 is 13 residues. In germline, CDR1 is GTSNPN, CDR2 SVGIG (reference sequence). Between the trimmed V and J ends, which lost 0 bases and 9 bases, there was a span of 12 bases. DNA for the CDR3: TGTGCCTGGAGTGTACGGGTAGTCCCTGAGCAGTTCTTC. Translated, it gives CAWSVRVVPEQFF.

The chain joins TRBV4-2 to TRBJ2-7; no definite D call. This CDR3 spans 13 amino acids. Germline V gene lookup returns CDR1 LGHNA and CDR2 YNFKEQ. The ends were cut back, 1 base at V and 0 bases at J, with 4 bases in the middle. The CDR3 here is CASSQVGSYEQYF. The CDR3 coding sequence is TGTGCCAGCAGCCAAGTAGGCTCCTACGAGCAGTACTTC.

This clone appeared once. V usage is TRBV5-1 and J usage is TRBJ2-7; 7 nucleotides line up with TRBD2. CDR3 size: 15 residues. With V trimmed by 0 bases and J by 2 bases, 5 bases remained unmatched. Germline CDR1 is SGHRS and CDR2 is YFSETQ. The CDR3 coding sequence is TGCGCCAGCAGCTTGGTTGGGGGAGGGGCCTACGAGCAGTACTTC. Amino acid sequence: CASSLVGGGAYEQYF.

This rearrangement joins TRBV10-3 to TRBJ2-7; 11 bases fit TRBD2. Germline V gives CDR1 ENHRY, CDR2 SYGVKD. The CDR3 sequence is 16 residues long. V dropped 3 bases and J dropped 2; count of bases not matched to a gene: 6. Here the CDR3 DNA reads TGTGCCATCAGTGACCGGGGGACTAGCGGTCCCTACGAGCAGTACTTC. Protein product: CAISDRGTSGPYEQYF.

As DNA, the CDR3 is TGTGCCAGCAGCTTGGACAGATATAATTCACCCCTCCACTTT. As protein: CASSLDRYNSPLHF. The J gene is TRBJ1-6, the V gene TRBV27; perhaps TRBD1 as D (6 bases). The V gene's germline CDR1 is MNHEY and CDR2 SMNVEV (reference sequence). The CDR3 covers 14 residues. V was clipped by 6 bases and J by 4 bases, with 10 bases between them.

The chain employs TRBV7-8 and TRBJ1-2, with TRBD1 matching over 7 bases. In germline, CDR1 is SGHVS, CDR2 FQNEAQ. This CDR3 spans 14 amino acids. J gave up 4 bases and V 4 bases, and 6 bases lay outside the gene matches. CDR3 sequence: CASSSNRGGYGYTF. In DNA, the CDR3 is TGTGCCAGCAGCTCAAACAGGGGCGGCTATGGCTACACCTTC.

The V and J genes are TRBV5-8 and TRBJ1-2; D is possibly TRBD1 (5 bases). V was trimmed by 6 bases and J by 8 bases, leaving 17 bases between them. The germline V gene encodes CDR1 SGHTS and CDR2 YDEGEE. This CDR3 has 13 amino acids. The CDR3 nucleotides read TGTGCCAGCACCTACGTGGGGGGGGAAGGCTACACCTTC. This gives the protein CASTYVGGEGYTF. The full variable domain, completed using reference TRBV5-8 and TRBJ1-2, is EAGVTQSPTHLIKTRGQQATLRCSPISGHTSVYWYQQALGLGLQFLLWYDEGEERNRGNFPPRFSGRQFPNYSSELNVNALELEDSALYLCASTYVGGEGYTFGSGTRLTVV.

J is TRBJ1-1 and V is TRBV9, with 9 bases lining up with TRBD1. The V and J ends lost 2 bases and 7 bases, in that order; junction bases with no gene match: 6. This CDR3 spans 14 amino acids. Germline CDR1 is SGDLS and CDR2 is YYNGEE. The CDR3 here is CASSVGQGIGEAFF. CDR3 sequence (DNA): TGTGCCAGCAGCGTGGGACAGGGTATTGGTGAAGCTTTCTTT.

The rearrangement uses TRBV5-4 and TRBJ1-1; 7 positions agree with TRBD1. The CDR3 covers 14 residues. The germline V gene has CDR1 SGHNT and CDR2 YYREEE (reference sequence). Trimming cost V 4 bases and J 1 base; bases outside gene matches: 4. The CDR3 is CASSLGQSNTEAFF. In DNA form, the CDR3 reads TGTGCCAGCAGCCTGGGACAGTCGAACACTGAAGCTTTCTTT.

J is TRBJ2-3 and V is TRBV4-1; no definite D call. The CDR3 runs to 13 residues. Trimming pared 0 bases from V and 6 bases from J, leaving 7 bases between. CDR1 is MGHRA, CDR2 YSYEKL, per germline. The CDR3: CASSQDRVDTQYF. CDR3 in DNA: TGCGCCAGCAGCCAAGATCGGGTGGATACGCAGTATTTT.

The V gene is TRBV5-1, the J gene TRBJ2-6, with D possibly matching TRBD1 (5 bases). The CDR3 is 15 residues long. V dropped 4 bases and J dropped 2 bases, with 10 bases sitting between them. CDR1 and CDR2 from the germline V gene are SGHRS and YFSETQ. CDR3 sequence (DNA): TGCGCCAGCAGCCCTGACAGTCCTGGGGCCAACGTCCTGACTTTC. The encoded protein is CASSPDSPGANVLTF.

The chain employs TRBV27 and TRBJ1-6; D gene ambiguous. Deletions cut 3 bases from V and 9 bases from J, with 12 bases between. CDR1 MNHEY and CDR2 SMNVEV come from the germline V gene (reference sequence). The CDR3 is 14 residues long. The CDR3 DNA follows: TGTGCCAGCAGTTTCGGAACAGCGTTTTCACCCCTCCACTTT. Translated, it gives CASSFGTAFSPLHF.

V gene TRBV11-2 combines with J gene TRBJ2-4; possibly TRBD1 for D (5 bases). The CDR3 loop spans 15 amino acids. The germline V gene has CDR1 SGHAT and CDR2 FQNNGV. V dropped 6 bases and J dropped 1 base, with 13 bases sitting between them. The CDR3 sequence: CASRGVAVAKNIQYF. The DNA of the CDR3 is TGTGCCAGCAGAGGGGTGGCAGTCGCCAAAAACATTCAGTACTTC. Variable domain in full (rest from reference TRBV11-2 and TRBJ2-4): EAGVAQSPRYKIIEKRQSVAFWCNPISGHATLYWYQQILGQGPKLLIQFQNNGVVDDSQLPKDRFSAERLKGVDSTLKIQPAKLEDSAVYLCASRGVAVAKNIQYFGAGTRLSVL.

This rearrangement joins TRBV28 to TRBJ1-5; TRBD1 agrees at 7 bases. V gave up 4 bases and J gave up 3 bases; unmatched junction bases: 9. Germline values: CDR1 MDHEN, CDR2 SYDVKM. There are 16 residues in the CDR3. The CDR3 loop reads CASSSRQGGINQPQHF. CDR3 nucleotide sequence: TGTGCCAGCAGTTCCCGACAGGGAGGGATCAATCAGCCCCAGCATTTT. Variable domain in full (rest from reference TRBV28 and TRBJ1-5): DVKVTQSSRYLVKRTGEKVFLECVQDMDHENMFWYRQDPGLGLRLIYFSYDVKMKEKGDIPEGYSVSREKKERFSLILESASTNQTSMYLCASSSRQGGINQPQHFGDGTRLSIL.

The chain links TRBV4-1 to TRBJ1-3; D is perhaps TRBD1 (6 bases). The CDR3 has 15 amino acids. V was shortened by 0 bases and J by 4 bases, with 10 bases between the two germline ends. Germline V lookup: CDR1 MGHRA, CDR2 YSYEKL. The CDR3 here is CASSQDGQRGNTIYF. The CDR3 nucleotides are TGCGCCAGCAGCCAAGACGGACAGCGCGGAAACACCATATATTTT.

The chain uses TRBV5-1 and TRBJ2-5, with TRBD2 identical over 7 bases. The CDR3 is 15 amino acids. V dropped 2 bases and J dropped 1; count of bases not matched to a gene: 5. The V gene's germline CDR1 is SGHRS and CDR2 YFSETQ. The CDR3 spells CASSFPGTTQETQYF. Here the CDR3 DNA reads TGCGCCAGCAGCTTTCCCGGGACTACCCAAGAGACCCAGTACTTC. Drawing the rest from reference TRBV5-1 and TRBJ2-5, the complete variable domain is KAGVTQTPRYLIKTRGQQVTLSCSPISGHRSVSWYQQTPGQGLQFLFEYFSETQRNKGNFPGRFSGRQFSNSRSEMNVSTLELGDSALYLCASSFPGTTQETQYFGPGTRLLVL.